The 14 T cell receptor beta chains presented below share a single source sample, sequenced in a study of a mutant IDH1 vaccine in newly diagnosed glioma. This sample's time point: week 47, end of study. Vaccinated patients received 300 ug of mutant IDH1 20-mer peptide per dose, with topical imiquimod. These receptors are not linked to any known antigen. Profiling relied on immunoSEQ multiplex PCR, and the TCRdb table lists in-frame clones only, not all of them. This sample has about 34,000 clones, with 85% to 90% found just once. The sample here was PBMCs, taken from a glioma patient whose treatment included an IDH1 peptide vaccine. These receptors were obtained from a woman aged 30 to 39 with glioma.

The CDR3 sequence is CASSLQSWTSRTNTGELFF. DNA for the CDR3: TGCGCCAGCAGCTTGCAGAGTTGGACTAGCAGAACGAACACCGGGGAGCTGTTTTTT. The gene calls are TRBV5-1 and TRBJ2-2; 8 bases are shared with TRBD2. Germline values: CDR1 SGHRS, CDR2 YFSETQ. V trimming: 1 base; J trimming: 0 bases; junction bases outside the gene matches: 11. The CDR3 extends over 19 amino acids.

The chain has TRBV5-4 and TRBJ1-2, with 9 bases aligning to TRBD1. Germline assignment: CDR1 SGHNT and CDR2 YYREEE (reference sequence). Germline trimming cut 4 bases from V and 6 bases from J; bases unmatched to any gene: 4. This CDR3 region has 13 residues. CDR3 residues: CASSTQGADGYTF. As DNA, the CDR3 is TGTGCCAGCAGCACACAGGGGGCTGATGGCTACACCTTC.

This chain joins TRBV5-4 and TRBJ2-7; D not resolved. There are 13 residues in the CDR3. V was cut by 1 base and J by 2 bases, with 7 bases left in between. CDR1 is SGHNT and CDR2 is YYREEE in the germline V gene (reference sequence). In nucleotides, the CDR3 is TGTGCCAGCAGCTTGCTTCCGACCTACGAGCAGTACTTC. As protein: CASSLLPTYEQYF.

The chain employs TRBV6-1 and TRBJ2-5, with TRBD2 matching 7 bases. The germline CDR1 and CDR2 sequences are MNHNS and SASEGT. The CDR3 totals 14 residues. The CDR3 coding sequence is TGTGCGTGGGGGGGGAGCGGGGTTGGGGGGACCCAGTACTTC. Translated: CAWGGSGVGGTQYF.

V is TRBV6-5 and J is TRBJ2-3; weak D call: TRBD2 (5 bases). Trimming pared 2 bases from V and 0 bases from J, leaving 9 bases between. There are 15 residues in the CDR3. Germline V CDR1 and CDR2: MNHEY, SVGAGI. This CDR3 reads CASSYRGSSTDTQYF. CDR3 nucleotide sequence: TGTGCCAGCAGTTACCGGGGATCTAGCACAGATACGCAGTATTTT.

CDR3 sequence reads: CASSLKGQGSNQPQHF. The CDR3 bases are TGTGCCAGCAGCTTAAAAGGGCAGGGAAGCAATCAGCCCCAGCATTTT. The chain is built from TRBV5-6 and TRBJ1-5; a weak D match, TRBD1 (5 bases). This CDR3 spans 16 amino acids. The germline CDR1 and CDR2 sequences are SGHDT and YYEEEE. V was cut by 2 bases and J by 1 base, with 13 bases left in between.

The chain links TRBV19 to TRBJ1-5; D unresolved. The length of the CDR3 is 15 residues. Germline CDR1 is LNHDA and CDR2 is SQIVND (reference sequence). V was pared by 2 bases and J by 0 bases, with 8 bases between. CDR3 DNA: TGTGCCAGTAGTATAAACGTTTATAGCAATCAGCCCCAGCATTTT. The encoded protein is CASSINVYSNQPQHF. The full variable domain, completed using reference TRBV19 and TRBJ1-5, is DGGITQSPKYLFRKEGQNVTLSCEQNLNHDAMYWYRQDPGQGLRLIYYSQIVNDFQKGDIAEGYSVSREKKESFPLTVTSAQKNPTAFYLCASSINVYSNQPQHFGDGTRLSIL.

The chain couples TRBV7-2 to TRBJ1-3, with D possibly matching TRBD1 (5 bases). V lost 0 bases and J 2 bases, leaving 8 bases between the germline ends. This CDR3 is 15 amino acids long. Looked up from germline, CDR1 is SGHTA and CDR2 is FQGNSA. DNA for the CDR3: TGTGCCAGCAGCTTAGCCGCAGGGCCTGGAAACACCATATATTTT. It yields the protein CASSLAAGPGNTIYF.

The chain combines TRBV7-6 with TRBJ2-7; D possibly corresponds to TRBD1 (5 bases). This CDR3 region has 14 residues. The germline gives CDR1 SGHVS, CDR2 FNYEAQ. Trimming took off 3 bases at V and 5 bases at J, with 14 bases between the two ends. CDR3 coding DNA: TGTGCCAGCAGCTTGGGGCCGAACTTCCACGAGCAGTACTTC. Encoded protein: CASSLGPNFHEQYF.

The table lists this clone with a count of one. The V gene is TRBV10-1, the J gene TRBJ1-5, with a possible D match to TRBD1 (5 bases). Trimming took off 3 bases at V and 7 bases at J, with 7 bases between the two ends. The CDR3 sequence is 12 residues long. Germline CDR1 is WNHNN and CDR2 is SYGVQD (reference sequence). This CDR3 is CASSDWGQPQHF. In nucleotides, the CDR3 is TGCGCCAGCAGTGACTGGGGGCAGCCCCAGCATTTT.

The CDR3 protein is CASKGLGQLNEKLFF. For the CDR3, the DNA is TGTGCCAGTAAAGGTCTGGGCCAACTTAATGAAAAACTGTTTTTT. The chain employs TRBV19 and TRBJ1-4; D not resolved. The germline V gene encodes CDR1 LNHDA and CDR2 SQIVND (reference sequence). CDR3 length: 15 amino acids. Trimming removed 7 bases at V and 4 bases at J, with 16 bases between.

The chain has TRBV18 and TRBJ1-2, with 8 bases lining up with TRBD1. CDR1 and CDR2 from the germline V gene are KGHSH and LQKENI. J gave up 1 base and V 3 bases, and 13 bases lay outside the gene matches. The CDR3 is 18 residues long. The CDR3 DNA is TGTGCCAGCTCACCTCTAGGACAGGGAGGTCCCCTTAACTATGGCTACACCTTC. It yields the protein CASSPLGQGGPLNYGYTF.

V usage is TRBV5-1 and J usage is TRBJ2-1, with D uncertain. CDR1 is SGHRS, CDR2 YFSETQ, per germline. The length of the CDR3 is 16 residues. V was cut by 4 bases and J by 7 bases, with 21 bases left in between. The CDR3 reads CASSLGGGSAGNEQFF. CDR3 in DNA: TGCGCCAGCAGCCTGGGTGGCGGTTCCGCCGGGAATGAGCAGTTCTTC.

This rearrangement joins TRBV9 to TRBJ1-2, with 7 bases identical to TRBD1. Germline-derived CDR1 and CDR2 are SGDLS and YYNGEE. The CDR3 runs to 18 residues. Trimming at V came to 0 bases and at J to 6 bases, leaving 17 bases not matched to a gene. CDR3 region: CASSVVSTLRQGGNGYTF. Here the CDR3 DNA reads TGTGCCAGCAGCGTAGTGTCGACCCTGCGGCAGGGGGGTAATGGCTACACCTTC.